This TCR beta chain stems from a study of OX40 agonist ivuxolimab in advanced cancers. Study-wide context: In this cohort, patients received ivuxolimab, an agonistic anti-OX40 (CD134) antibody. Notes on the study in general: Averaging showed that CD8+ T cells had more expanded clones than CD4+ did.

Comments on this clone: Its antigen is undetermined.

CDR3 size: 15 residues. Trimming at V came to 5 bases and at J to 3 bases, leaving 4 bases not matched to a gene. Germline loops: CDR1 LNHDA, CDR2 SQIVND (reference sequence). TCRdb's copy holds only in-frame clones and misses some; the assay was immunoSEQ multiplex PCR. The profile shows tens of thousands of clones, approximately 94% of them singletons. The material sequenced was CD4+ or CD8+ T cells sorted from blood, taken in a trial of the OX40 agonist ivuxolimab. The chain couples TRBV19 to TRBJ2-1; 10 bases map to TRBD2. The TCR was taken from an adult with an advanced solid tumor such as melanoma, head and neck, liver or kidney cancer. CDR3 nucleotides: TGTGCCAGTAGTTCTTCTAGCGGGGGCTACAATGAGCAGTTCTTC. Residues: CASSSSSGGYNEQFF.